A few counts support the clone carrying this T cell receptor (beta chain). This sample also contains other DNA sequences that code for the same CDR3. TCRdb's table, derived via immunoSEQ multiplex PCR, lists solely in-frame clones and lacks some. The sample has just over 65,000 clones, around 90% seen once. These data originate in a study of T cell changes during pregnancy in multiple sclerosis. The CDR3 runs 14 residues. Trimming removed 1 base at V and 6 bases at J, with 10 bases between. Germline V gene lookup returns CDR1 SGHTA and CDR2 FQGNSA. The chain carries TRBV7-2 and TRBJ1-5; D gene ambiguous. The specimen comprised peripheral blood, sampled in the second trimester of pregnancy. The source of this sequence is a female donor with multiple sclerosis, enrolled in a pregnancy study. The CDR3 sequence is CASSLVTGGQPQHF. CDR3 bases: TGTGCCAGCAGCTTAGTCACGGGTGGTCAGCCCCAGCATTTT.